The 12 T cell receptor beta chains listed next were all sequenced from one sample in a study of OX40 agonist ivuxolimab in advanced cancers. TCRdb's copy holds only in-frame clones and misses some; the assay was immunoSEQ multiplex PCR. The sample lists tens of thousands of clones, nearly 85% occurring once. The sample was CD4+ or CD8+ T cells sorted from blood, taken in a trial of the OX40 agonist ivuxolimab. Receptor source: an adult with an advanced solid tumor such as melanoma, head and neck, liver or kidney cancer.

The rearrangement joins TRBV10-3 to TRBJ2-1; 7 bases match TRBD2. This CDR3 contains 14 residues. Germline CDR1 and CDR2: ENHRY and SYGVKD. Trimming took 8 bases from V and 7 from J; bases not matched to a gene: 11. The CDR3 loop reads CAIGFERGMNEQFF. The DNA of the CDR3 is TGTGCCATCGGGTTTGAGCGGGGTATGAATGAGCAGTTCTTC.

CDR3 region: CASSLDSGYPTGELFF. The CDR3, as DNA: TGTGCCAGCAGCTTAGATTCGGGGTATCCCACCGGGGAGCTGTTTTTT. The gene calls are TRBV11-2 and TRBJ2-2; D might be TRBD2 (5 bases). In germline, CDR1 is SGHAT, CDR2 FQNNGV. The length of the CDR3 is 16 residues. V was clipped by 0 bases and J by 4 bases, with 12 bases between them.

The chain recombines TRBV7-2 with TRBJ2-5, with a tentative D call TRBD1 (6 bases). The V end was cut by 4 bases, the J end by 9 bases, with 27 bases between. Germline CDR1 reads SGHTA; CDR2 reads FQGNSA. The CDR3 covers 17 residues. CDR3 nucleotides: TGTGCCAGCAGCTGGGATTCTATTGGGCGGCCGCCAGGGGCCCAGTACTTC. It encodes CASSWDSIGRPPGAQYF.

The V and J genes are TRBV28 and TRBJ1-2; D possibly corresponds to TRBD1 (5 bases). V shed 4 bases and J shed 1 base, with 22 bases lying between them. The CDR3 length is 18 residues. CDR1 is MDHEN and CDR2 is SYDVKM in the germline V gene. CDR3 coding DNA: TGTGCCAGCAGTTCCCCCTCTCGCAGTGGGGCAAATAACTATGGCTACACCTTC. This gives the protein CASSSPSRSGANNYGYTF.

The chain uses TRBV29-1 and TRBJ1-5; the D is unclear. Between the trimmed V and J ends, which lost 4 bases and 3 bases, there was a span of 10 bases. CDR1 SQVTM and CDR2 ANQGSEA come from the germline V gene. CDR3 length equals 13 residues. The CDR3, as DNA: TGCAGCGTTGGTGGCGGAACCAATCAGCCCCAGCATTTT. It translates to CSVGGGTNQPQHF.

This chain connects TRBV18 to TRBJ2-7, with 7 bases lining up with TRBD1. The J segment lost 4 bases and the V segment lost 3 bases, leaving 6 bases of the junction unmatched. The CDR3 contains 14 residues. Germline assignment: CDR1 KGHSH and CDR2 LQKENI. CDR3 region: CASSPERGRYEQYF. CDR3 nucleotides: TGTGCCAGCTCACCGGAAAGGGGGCGGTACGAGCAGTACTTC.

The chain has TRBV4-3 and TRBJ2-1, with D perhaps TRBD1 (5 bases). The V end lost 1 base, the J end lost 2 bases, and 9 bases lay between the germline ends. Germline CDR1 LGHNA, CDR2 YSLEER. This CDR3 region has 15 residues. CDR3 sequence (DNA): TGCGCCAGCAGCCAAGGACAGACCCCCTACAATGAGCAGTTCTTC. This encodes CASSQGQTPYNEQFF.

The chain links TRBV5-6 to TRBJ2-7; perhaps TRBD2 as D (5 bases). This CDR3 contains 15 residues. The V end lost 1 base, the J end lost 3 bases, and 14 bases lay between the germline ends. CDR1 is SGHDT and CDR2 is YYEEEE in the germline V gene. The CDR3 DNA reads TGTGCCAGCAGCTTGAGGAGGCTAGTCGGCTACGAGCAGTACTTC. This encodes CASSLRRLVGYEQYF.

V and J are TRBV6-1 and TRBJ1-1, with D unresolved. This CDR3 region has 12 residues. Between the trimmed V and J ends, which lost 8 bases and 0 bases, there was a span of 7 bases. Per germline, CDR1 MNHNS and CDR2 SASEGT. The CDR3 bases are TGTGCCAGCCGTACCCTGAACACTGAAGCTTTCTTT. Translated: CASRTLNTEAFF.

CDR3 sequence reads: CASGSTSGTDTQYF. In nucleotides, the CDR3 is TGTGCCAGCGGGTCCACTAGCGGCACAGATACGCAGTATTTT. V usage is TRBV7-3 and J usage is TRBJ2-3; 7 bases line up with TRBD2. This CDR3 region has 14 residues. Germline V lookup: CDR1 SGHTA, CDR2 FQGTGA. The trim removed 8 bases at V and 1 base at J, leaving 6 bases unmatched.

The chain links TRBV6-5 to TRBJ1-2; 7 bases fit TRBD1. The CDR3 length is 13 residues. V was clipped by 1 base and J by 6 bases; unmatched bases: 2. CDR1 and CDR2 from the germline V gene are MNHEY and SVGAGI. CDR3 DNA: TGTGCCAGCAGTTACTTAACAGGGGATGGCTACACCTTC. Translating gives CASSYLTGDGYTF.

This chain links TRBV29-1 with TRBJ2-3; 7 positions agree with TRBD1. The CDR3 is 16 residues long. Germline V gene lookup returns CDR1 SQVTM and CDR2 ANQGSEA. V gave up 4 bases and J gave up 0 bases; unmatched junction bases: 10. This CDR3 reads CSVVGTVLSSTDTQYF. In DNA form, the CDR3 reads TGCAGCGTTGTCGGGACAGTTCTTTCTAGCACAGATACGCAGTATTTT.